The subject of this entry is one T cell receptor (beta chain). The sample comes from a study of immune evolution from preneoplasia to lung adenocarcinoma. The CDR3 is 11 residues long. Germline CDR1 and CDR2: MDHEN and SYDVKM. Trimming removed 7 bases at V and 7 bases at J, with 11 bases between. Profiled with immunoSEQ multiplex PCR; TCRdb holds only in-frame clones, not every one. The data show 9,500 to 13,000 clones, about nine tenths seen once. The genes are TRBV28 and TRBJ2-7; no definite D call. The sample was FFPE invasive lung adenocarcinoma tissue. The clonotype was recovered from a person aged 65-85 years with invasive lung adenocarcinoma. The CDR3 nucleotides read TGTGCCAGCAAACAGTTGCGGGAGCAGTACTTC. Amino acids: CASKQLREQYF.